These 21 T cell receptor beta chains originate from one sample sequenced in a study of radiotherapy plus CTLA-4 blockade in lung cancer. The method was immunoSEQ multiplex PCR; TCRdb's version includes in-frame clones alone and lacks a portion of them. The sample includes 50,000 to 70,000 clones, roughly 79% of them seen just once. The source was peripheral blood, collected from a patient treated with radiotherapy plus ipilimumab. The origin of the receptors is a human donor with non-small cell lung cancer whose response to radiotherapy plus ipilimumab could not be evaluated.

In its sample, this clone was seen many times. This chain links TRBV4-3 with TRBJ2-5; the match to TRBD2 covers 7 bases. Germline values: CDR1 LGHNA, CDR2 YSLEER. V lost 1 base, J lost 4 bases, and 0 bases stayed unmatched. The CDR3 is made up of 13 amino acids. The CDR3 DNA follows: TGCGCCAGCAGCCAAGCGGGGGGAGAGACCCAGTACTTC. Its protein is CASSQAGGETQYF.

CDR3 sequence: CASSEDRGNEQFF. Here the CDR3 DNA reads TGTGCCAGCAGTGAAGATAGGGGCAATGAGCAGTTCTTC. The chain carries TRBV25-1 and TRBJ2-1; possibly TRBD1 for D (5 bases). This CDR3 contains 13 residues. V gave up 2 bases and J gave up 6 bases, with 8 bases separating them. Per germline, CDR1 MGHDK and CDR2 SYGVNS.

The gene calls are TRBV4-1 and TRBJ1-3, with D possibly TRBD1 on 6 matching bases. The length of the CDR3 is 17 residues. Germline-derived CDR1 and CDR2 are MGHRA and YSYEKL. Trimming took 6 bases from V and 0 from J, leaving 18 bases between them. CDR3 amino acids: CASSPGRGDLSGNTIYF. The CDR3 DNA reads TGCGCCAGCAGTCCAGGGAGGGGGGATCTCTCTGGAAACACCATATATTTT.

The count of this clone is one. The J gene is TRBJ2-3, the V gene TRBV4-3; 11 bases are a match to TRBD2. Germline V CDR1 and CDR2: LGHNA, YSLEER. The CDR3 is 20 residues long. V shed 1 base, J shed 5 bases, and the junction held 17 bases outside the gene matches. CDR3 sequence (DNA): TGCGCCAGCAGCCAAGGGGCGGCTAGCGGGGGGATGCTTAGTGGAGATACGCAGTATTTT. Its protein is CASSQGAASGGMLSGDTQYF.

The chain recombines TRBV5-6 with TRBJ2-2; D perhaps matches TRBD2 (7 bases). There are 16 residues in the CDR3. CDR1 is SGHDT, CDR2 YYEEEE, per germline. V was trimmed by 4 bases and J by 5 bases, leaving 18 bases between them. In DNA, the CDR3 is TGTGCCAGCAGCGGGGGGGCCGCGATGGGAACCGGGGAGCTGTTTTTT. Encoded protein: CASSGGAAMGTGELFF.

The count of this clone is one. The CDR3 sequence is CASSLARPVKDGYTF. The CDR3 coding sequence is TGCGCCAGCAGCCTAGCGAGACCGGTGAAGGATGGCTACACCTTC. The chain carries TRBV5-1 and TRBJ1-2; D is unresolved. The CDR3 extends over 15 amino acids. The V end lost 4 bases, the J end lost 6 bases, and 19 bases lay between the germline ends. Germline loops: CDR1 SGHRS, CDR2 YFSETQ.

The chain joins TRBV7-9 to TRBJ2-5, with D unresolved. The CDR3 length is 11 residues. Germline V gene sequence: CDR1 SEHNR, CDR2 FQNEAQ (reference sequence). Trimming shortened V by 4 bases and J by 7 bases, and 7 bases separated the two germline ends. The chain's CDR3 is CASSSTRTQYF. CDR3 nucleotides: TGTGCCAGCAGCTCCACCAGGACCCAGTACTTC.

This chain connects TRBV15 to TRBJ2-2, with 9 bases fitting TRBD1. V gave up 3 bases and J gave up 6 bases; unmatched junction bases: 8. Germline-derived CDR1 and CDR2 are LNHNV and YYDKDF (reference sequence). The CDR3 spans 16 residues. The chain's CDR3 is CATSSGDRAIPGELFF. The CDR3 nucleotides read TGTGCCACCAGCAGTGGGGACAGGGCCATTCCCGGGGAGCTGTTTTTT.

V gene TRBV5-5 combines with J gene TRBJ1-6; tentative D call: TRBD1 (5 bases). The CDR3 runs to 15 residues. From germline, CDR1 is SGHKS and CDR2 YYEKEE (reference sequence). Trimming removed 4 bases at V and 7 bases at J, with 15 bases between. The CDR3 protein is CASSGQGMVNSPLHF. The CDR3 DNA sequence: TGTGCCAGCAGCGGCCAGGGTATGGTGAATTCACCCCTCCACTTT.

The chain uses TRBV13 and TRBJ2-7, with D unresolved. Germline CDR1 reads PRHDT; CDR2 reads FYEKMQ (reference sequence). With 0 bases removed from V and 3 bases from J, the gap between germline ends came to 6 bases. The CDR3 runs to 13 residues. CDR3 region: CASSLGGSYEQYF. The CDR3 coding sequence is TGTGCCAGCAGCTTAGGGGGCAGCTACGAGCAGTACTTC.

This chain links TRBV5-1 with TRBJ2-1; no clear D. CDR3 length: 16 residues. With 0 bases removed from V and 5 bases from J, the gap between germline ends came to 15 bases. Germline assignment: CDR1 SGHRS and CDR2 YFSETQ. CDR3 protein: CASSLGAAHLNNEQFF. The CDR3 nucleotides read TGCGCCAGCAGCTTGGGGGCTGCCCACTTAAACAATGAGCAGTTCTTC. Filled out from reference TRBV5-1 and TRBJ2-1, the complete variable domain reads KAGVTQTPRYLIKTRGQQVTLSCSPISGHRSVSWYQQTPGQGLQFLFEYFSETQRNKGNFPGRFSGRQFSNSRSEMNVSTLELGDSALYLCASSLGAAHLNNEQFFGPGTRLTVL.

The V call is TRBV11-2, the J call TRBJ2-6; TRBD1 aligns across 8 bases. The CDR3 totals 18 residues. The V gene end was trimmed by 0 bases and the J gene end by 3 bases; junction bases not matched to a gene: 7. Germline CDR1 SGHAT, CDR2 FQNNGV. The DNA for the CDR3 is TGTGCCAGCAGCTTAGACCTCCAGGGGGCGCTTGGGGCCAACGTCCTGACTTTC. Its protein product is CASSLDLQGALGANVLTF.

The V gene is TRBV2, the J gene TRBJ2-1; 8 bases map to TRBD2. This CDR3 is 18 amino acids long. Trimming at V came to 4 bases and at J to 4 bases, leaving 15 bases not matched to a gene. The germline gives CDR1 SNHLY, CDR2 FYNNEI. As DNA, the CDR3 is TGTGCCAGCAGTGGTGGCCTGGGGAGCGGGGGTCTGTACAATGAGCAGTTCTTC. It encodes CASSGGLGSGGLYNEQFF.

The chain couples TRBV18 to TRBJ2-6, with D tentatively TRBD1 (5 bases). Germline CDR1 is KGHSH and CDR2 is LQKENI. This CDR3 is built from 16 residues. V shed 2 bases and J shed 3 bases, with 11 bases lying between them. The CDR3 loop is CASSPGAERGANVLTF. The CDR3 nucleotides read TGTGCCAGCTCACCAGGGGCCGAGCGTGGGGCCAACGTCCTGACTTTC.

The chain recombines TRBV9 with TRBJ1-3, with TRBD1 identical over 7 bases. CDR3 length: 11 residues. Germline CDR1 is SGDLS and CDR2 is YYNGEE. J gave up 10 bases and V 3 bases, and 1 base lay outside the gene matches. This chain's CDR3 is CASSAGQTIYF. CDR3 coding DNA: TGTGCCAGCAGCGCGGGACAGACCATATATTTT.

The chain links TRBV9 to TRBJ2-6, with D unresolved. This CDR3 spans 13 amino acids. The germline V gene encodes CDR1 SGDLS and CDR2 YYNGEE. Between the trimmed V and J ends, which lost 6 bases and 0 bases, there was a span of 4 bases. The CDR3 sequence: CASTLSGANVLTF. The CDR3 DNA reads TGTGCCAGCACCCTCTCTGGGGCCAACGTCCTGACTTTC.

This clone was seen more than once but under ten times. This chain links TRBV5-6 with TRBJ2-5; 10 bases fit TRBD1. V lost 3 bases, J lost 5 bases, and 7 bases stayed unmatched. This CDR3 contains 15 residues. Germline CDR1 SGHDT, CDR2 YYEEEE. CDR3 nucleotides: TGTGCCAGCAGCTCCGGGACAGGGGTGTGGGAGACCCAGTACTTC. Encoded protein: CASSSGTGVWETQYF.

J is TRBJ1-1 and V is TRBV6-5; 8 bases are a match to TRBD1. CDR3 length: 14 residues. Trimming took 7 bases from V and 0 from J; bases not matched to a gene: 4. Germline CDR1 reads MNHEY; CDR2 reads SVGAGI. CDR3 sequence: CASNQDRVNTEAFF. CDR3 nucleotides: TGTGCCAGCAACCAGGACAGGGTGAACACTGAAGCTTTCTTT.

J is TRBJ1-2 and V is TRBV7-2; D ambiguous. Trimming shortened V by 3 bases and J by 0 bases, and 8 bases separated the two germline ends. Germline V gene sequence: CDR1 SGHTA, CDR2 FQGNSA. The CDR3 loop spans 14 amino acids. The CDR3 nucleotides are TGTGCCAGCAGCTTCGAGGGAGCTAACTATGGCTACACCTTC. Protein: CASSFEGANYGYTF.

The chain is built from TRBV19 and TRBJ1-1; tentative D call: TRBD1 (6 bases). V lost 3 bases and J lost 3, with 17 bases in between. The CDR3 is 16 amino acids. Germline assignment: CDR1 LNHDA and CDR2 SQIVND (reference sequence). In nucleotides, the CDR3 is TGTGCCAGTAGTATTACGGCAGGGGATCAGTACACTGAAGCTTTCTTT. This encodes CASSITAGDQYTEAFF. The full variable domain, completed using reference TRBV19 and TRBJ1-1, is DGGITQSPKYLFRKEGQNVTLSCEQNLNHDAMYWYRQDPGQGLRLIYYSQIVNDFQKGDIAEGYSVSREKKESFPLTVTSAQKNPTAFYLCASSITAGDQYTEAFFGQGTRLTVV.

The chain uses TRBV15 and TRBJ2-3, with a weak D call TRBD2 (7 bases). This CDR3 has 15 residues. Germline V gene data show CDR1 as LNHNV and CDR2 as YYDKDF (reference sequence). Trimming pared 8 bases from V and 2 bases from J, leaving 17 bases between. CDR3 protein: CATGPGRGNTDTQYF. In DNA, the CDR3 is TGTGCCACCGGACCGGGGAGGGGGAACACAGATACGCAGTATTTT.